Below are 21 T cell receptor beta chains sequenced from a single sample in a study of breast tumors, draining lymph nodes, adjacent tissues. A single record per CDR3 protein comes from TCRdb applying MiXCR to the multiplex PCR reads. The table has approximately 12,000 distinct CDR3 sequences, roughly 35% seen once. Sample: breast tumor tissue. The receptor source for this set is a female donor with breast cancer. Some clones in this sample may be carry-over from other donors' samples.

Note on this clonotype: One end of the junction varies from germline; a read error may be responsible. The gene calls are TRBV11-2 and TRBJ2-1; D not certain. Looked up from germline, CDR1 is SGHAT and CDR2 is FQNNGV. The CDR3 is 12 amino acids. CDR3 coding DNA: TGTACCAGCAGCAACGTACAAGATGAGCAGTTCTTC. Its protein product is CTSSNVQDEQFF. The full variable domain, in which reference TRBV11-2 and TRBJ2-1 provide the parts outside the CDR3, is EAGVAQSPRYKIIEKRQSVAFWCNPISGHATLYWYQQILGQGPKLLIQFQNNGVVDDSQLPKDRFSAERLKGVDSTLKIQPAKLEDSAVYLCTSSNVQDEQFFGPGTRLTVL.

This clonotype came up many times. J is TRBJ1-5 and V is TRBV28; perhaps TRBD1 as D (5 bases). CDR1 is MDHEN and CDR2 is SYDVKM in the germline V gene. The CDR3 loop spans 16 amino acids. V lost 9 bases and J 8 bases, leaving 26 bases between the germline ends. The CDR3, as DNA: TGTGCCAGTCGACCGGGGGTCGACGGCCCCTTTGAGCCCCAGCATTTT. This sequence encodes CASRPGVDGPFEPQHF.

In this sample, this clonotype is medium-sized (0.01 to 0.1%). The chain's CDR3 is CSAEGVNSYEQYF. The CDR3 coding sequence is TGCAGTGCCGAAGGTGTAAACTCCTACGAGCAGTACTTC. The chain is built from TRBV20-1 and TRBJ2-7, with unresolved D. CDR3 length: 13 amino acids. Between the trimmed V and J ends, which lost 6 bases and 0 bases, there was a span of 12 bases. Germline assignment: CDR1 DFQATT and CDR2 SNEGSKA (reference sequence).

The rearrangement joins TRBV7-9 to TRBJ1-2, with D unclear. The CDR3 totals 16 residues. V was pared by 5 bases and J by 0 bases, with 16 bases between. Germline V lookup: CDR1 SEHNR, CDR2 FQNEAQ (reference sequence). The CDR3 coding sequence is TGTGCCAGCAGCCCTACTGACCAGGAAACTAACTATGGCTACACCTTC. This codes for CASSPTDQETNYGYTF.

There are a few counts of this clonotype. It may be a read error: a sequence one base away is much more abundant. V and J are TRBV6-1 and TRBJ1-5, with 7 bases that match TRBD1. The germline V gene encodes CDR1 MNHNS and CDR2 SASEGT. The CDR3 is made up of 14 amino acids. V trimming: 2 bases; J trimming: 6 bases; junction bases outside the gene matches: 4. CDR3 DNA sequence: TGTGCCAGCAGTGAAACAGGGGTTGCTCAGCCCCAGCATTTT. Its translation: CASSETGVAQPQHF.

This clonotype was found many times. This chain links TRBV7-9 with TRBJ1-5; a possible D gene is TRBD1 (5 bases). Trimming shortened V by 2 bases and J by 2 bases, and 22 bases separated the two germline ends. Germline CDR1 and CDR2: SEHNR and FQNEAQ (reference sequence). The CDR3 is made up of 19 amino acids. Written as DNA, the CDR3 is TGTGCCAGCAGCTTAAGGGGCGGAAAGTCCGGGTGCGGCAATCAGCCCCAGCATTTT. Translation: CASSLRGGKSGCGNQPQHF.

This clonotype was recorded at least ten times. The rearrangement uses TRBV12-3 or TRBV12-4 and TRBJ2-5; TRBD1 is a possible D gene (6 bases). V gave up 4 bases and J gave up 1 base, with 13 bases separating them. There are 15 residues in the CDR3. The CDR3 nucleotides are TGTGCCAGCAGTTCCCCCACACAGGGCCAAGAGACCCAGTACTTC. Its protein product is CASSSPTQGQETQYF.

The V gene is TRBV19, the J gene TRBJ2-2, with D unresolved. Germline V gene data show CDR1 as LNHDA and CDR2 as SQIVND (reference sequence). The ends were cut back, 4 bases at V and 1 base at J, with 10 bases in the middle. CDR3 size: 15 residues. The CDR3 sequence is CASSNARRNTGELFF. In DNA, the CDR3 is TGTGCCAGTAGTAACGCTCGGCGGAACACCGGGGAGCTGTTTTTT.

Many counts were recorded for this clonotype. This chain uses TRBV29-1 with TRBJ2-7, with D perhaps given as TRBD1 or TRBD2 (6 bases each). This CDR3 is built from 12 residues. Germline V CDR1 and CDR2: SQVTM, ANQGSEA. V was pared by 7 bases and J by 4 bases, with 14 bases between. The CDR3 region is CSAGGGPYEQYF. For the CDR3, the DNA is TGCAGCGCCGGAGGGGGACCGTACGAGCAGTACTTC.

This clonotype has only a few counts. The V and J genes are TRBV6-1 and TRBJ2-4, with D possibly called TRBD1 or TRBD2 (6 bases each). Deletions cut 6 bases from V and 7 bases from J, with 7 bases between. Germline lookup yields CDR1 MNHNS and CDR2 SASEGT. The CDR3 consists of 11 residues. The CDR3 DNA reads as TGTGCCAGCAGAGGGGGGAACATTCAGTACTTC. Translated, it gives CASRGGNIQYF.

V gene TRBV29-1 combines with J gene TRBJ2-1; no firm D call. V was clipped by 0 bases and J by 9 bases, with 12 bases between them. Germline V gene sequence: CDR1 SQVTM, CDR2 ANQGSEA. The CDR3 has 13 residues. The CDR3, as DNA: TGCAGCGTTGAAGATGGGCTAGTTCCTGAGCAGTTCTTC. This sequence encodes CSVEDGLVPEQFF.

This clonotype appeared many times. This chain links TRBV3-1 with TRBJ2-1; 14 bases are a match to TRBD2. The CDR3 covers 17 residues. CDR1 LGHDT and CDR2 YNNKEL come from the germline V gene (reference sequence). V was clipped by 2 bases and J by 6 bases; unmatched bases: 6. The CDR3 DNA sequence: TGTGCCAGCAGCCAAATCCCGGGACTAGCGGGAGTCAATGAGCAGTTCTTC. It codes for CASSQIPGLAGVNEQFF.

This clonotype was detected ten times or more. The chain joins TRBV6-5 to TRBJ1-4; D may be TRBD1 (5 bases). Germline V CDR1 and CDR2: MNHEY, SVGAGI. V lost 0 bases and J 4 bases, leaving 12 bases between the germline ends. CDR3 length: 16 residues. The CDR3 DNA follows: TGTGCCAGCAGTTACTCCGGCGACAGCCATAATGAAAAACTGTTTTTT. Its translation is CASSYSGDSHNEKLFF.

The chain uses TRBV24-1 and TRBJ2-2, with D possibly being TRBD2 (6 bases). The CDR3 is 17 amino acids. Germline values: CDR1 KGHDR, CDR2 SFDVKD. V lost 3 bases to trimming and J lost 0 bases, with 13 bases between them. CDR3 DNA: TGTGCCACCAGTGATCAGGAGGGAACCGCGAACACCGGGGAGCTGTTTTTT. It is translated as CATSDQEGTANTGELFF.

Ten or more counts support this clonotype. The rearrangement uses TRBV19 and TRBJ1-4, with TRBD1 matching over 9 bases. CDR3 length equals 15 residues. V lost 7 bases and J lost 7; bases outside the gene matches: 10. Germline lookup yields CDR1 LNHDA and CDR2 SQIVND (reference sequence). Here the CDR3 reads CASIRRGTGSEKLFF. The DNA for the CDR3 is TGTGCCAGTATTCGCCGGGGGACAGGGAGTGAAAAACTGTTTTTT.

This clonotype was observed at least ten times. A much larger clone lies a single base off, so this may be a read error. The J gene is TRBJ2-1, the V gene TRBV4-1, with D hard to call. The V and J ends lost 1 base and 8 bases respectively, with 24 bases between them. The CDR3 totals 18 residues. Germline V gives CDR1 MGHRA, CDR2 YSYEKL. This chain's CDR3 is CASSQVPHLLTREDEQFF. CDR3 in DNA: TGCGCCAGCAGCCAAGTCCCCCATCTGCTAACGAGAGAGGATGAGCAGTTCTTC.

In this sample, this clonotype is medium-sized. The V gene is TRBV2, the J gene TRBJ1-2; TRBD1 aligns across 7 bases. CDR1 and CDR2 (germline): SNHLY, FYNNEI. The CDR3 has 17 amino acids. V shed 7 bases, J shed 2 bases, and the junction held 16 bases outside the gene matches. CDR3 DNA: TGTGCCAGCACCTTTCTGGGGACAGCCTCACTGAACTATGGCTACACCTTC. Residues: CASTFLGTASLNYGYTF.

About this clonotype itself: The junction departs from the called germline gene at one end, perhaps through a read error. The chain employs TRBV5-8 and TRBJ2-1; D ambiguous. Germline V gene lookup returns CDR1 SGHTS and CDR2 YDEGEE. This CDR3 has 16 amino acids. This CDR3 reads CAGSRRIDLSYNEQFF. The CDR3 DNA reads TGTGCCGGCAGCCGAAGGATCGATTTGTCCTACAATGAGCAGTTCTTC.

The J gene is TRBJ2-7, the V gene TRBV2; D is perhaps TRBD1 or TRBD2 (6 bases each). There are 15 residues in the CDR3. The ends were cut back, 6 bases at V and 1 base at J, with 16 bases in the middle. Germline lookup yields CDR1 SNHLY and CDR2 FYNNEI. In nucleotides, the CDR3 is TGTGCCAGCAGCCTAATGGGGGGCACTTCCTACGAGCAGTACTTC. It is translated as CASSLMGGTSYEQYF.

By its share, this clonotype is medium-sized. The chain carries TRBV20-1 and TRBJ1-4; D ambiguous. Germline V CDR1 and CDR2: DFQATT, SNEGSKA (reference sequence). The V gene lost 0 bases and the J gene lost 5 bases, with 10 bases spanning the gap. This CDR3 region has 14 residues. This CDR3 is CSARDWSRNEKLFF. CDR3 sequence (DNA): TGCAGTGCTAGAGATTGGTCAAGAAATGAAAAACTGTTTTTT.

There are many counts of this clonotype. The CDR3 reads CASSSSTGGNQPQHF. The CDR3 DNA follows: TGTGCCAGCAGTTCATCGACAGGGGGCAATCAGCCCCAGCATTTT. The chain couples TRBV27 to TRBJ1-5; 8 bases match TRBD1. This CDR3 is 15 amino acids long. The trim removed 4 bases at V and 2 bases at J, leaving 4 bases unmatched. Germline V gene lookup returns CDR1 MNHEY and CDR2 SMNVEV (reference sequence).